The clone carrying this T cell receptor beta chain was counted once. The antigen is unknown. These data are taken from a study of cytomegalovirus exposure and HLA in healthy donors. Study-level results: Earlier analysis found most TCR beta V segments productive about 90% or about 30% of the time. The listing of 150 to 200 TCR beta chains classed them as cytomegalovirus-associated. After further analysis at a later stage, 16,951 TCR beta sequences were associated with HLA alleles at 0.05 false discovery rate.

The PCR ran on 60 Vbeta and 13 Jbeta primers. As originally analysed: Later analysis identified 65 million to 80 million unique TCR beta chains, 9 million to 13 million shared. Measured with immunoSEQ multiplex PCR; TCRdb has only the in-frame clones, and not every one. V and J calls and clone size follow that table, whereas D and trimming were derived from the DNA. The sample lists fewer than 130,000 clones, 70% to 85% occurring once. The receptor was isolated from a woman aged 40 to 55 in good health and CMV-seronegative. Sequenced material: PBMCs.

In DNA, the CDR3 is TGTGCCAGCAGCTTTTGGGGGACAGGGGGCTATGGCTACACCTTC. Protein product: CASSFWGTGGYGYTF. The chain couples TRBV28 to TRBJ1-2, with 11 bases fitting TRBD1. V trimming: 6 bases; J trimming: 4 bases; junction bases outside the gene matches: 7. The CDR3 consists of 15 residues. Germline V gene data show CDR1 as MDHEN and CDR2 as SYDVKM.